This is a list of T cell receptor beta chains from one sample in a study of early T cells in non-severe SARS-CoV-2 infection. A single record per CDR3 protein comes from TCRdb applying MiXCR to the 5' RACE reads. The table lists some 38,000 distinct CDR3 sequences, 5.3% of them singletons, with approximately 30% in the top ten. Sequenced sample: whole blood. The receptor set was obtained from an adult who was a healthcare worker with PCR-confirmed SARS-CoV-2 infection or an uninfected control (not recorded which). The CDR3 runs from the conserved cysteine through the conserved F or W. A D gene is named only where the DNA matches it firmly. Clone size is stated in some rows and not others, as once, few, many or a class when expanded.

CDR3nt: TGTGCCAGCAGGGAAAGCGGGGGAGGCAACATTCAGTACTTC; CDR3aa: CASRESGGGNIQYF; d_gene: TRBD2; len: 14; j_gene: TRBJ2-4; abundance: many; v_gene: TRBV6-6
CDR3nt: TGTGCCAGCAGAAAGGGACAGGTGAACACTGAAGCTTTCTTT; CDR3aa: CASRKGQVNTEAFF; d_gene: TRBD1; len: 14; j_gene: TRBJ1-1; abundance: many; v_gene: TRBV7-6
CDR3nt: TGTGCGTCACAGACGGACGGCGGCTGGCAAGAGACCCAGTACTTC; CDR3aa: CASQTDGGWQETQYF; d_gene: -; len: 15; j_gene: TRBJ2-5; abundance: many; v_gene: TRBV30
CDR3nt: TGTGCCAGCAGTTACTCGCGTTCAATGAATTCACCCCTCCACTTT; CDR3aa: CASSYSRSMNSPLHF; d_gene: -; len: 15; j_gene: TRBJ1-6; abundance: many; v_gene: TRBV6-2/TRBV6-3
CDR3nt: TGCAGTGCTAGAGGTACTGATTCCTACGAGCAGTACTTC; CDR3aa: CSARGTDSYEQYF; d_gene: -; len: 13; j_gene: TRBJ2-7; abundance: many; v_gene: TRBV20-1
CDR3nt: TGTGCCAGCAGAGGACTAGCGGGAGAGAGGTACGAGCAGTACTTC; CDR3aa: CASRGLAGERYEQYF; d_gene: TRBD2; len: 15; j_gene: TRBJ2-7; abundance: few; v_gene: TRBV6-5
CDR3nt: TGTGCCAGCAGCCCCATGCCAGCTACCTACGAGCAGTACTTC; CDR3aa: CASSPMPATYEQYF; d_gene: -; len: 14; j_gene: TRBJ2-7; abundance: -; v_gene: TRBV7-2
CDR3nt: TGCAGTGCTAGAGGGACTGGCACAGATACGCAGTATTTT; CDR3aa: CSARGTGTDTQYF; d_gene: -; len: 13; j_gene: TRBJ2-3; abundance: -; v_gene: TRBV20-1
CDR3nt: TGTGCCAGCAGCCCGAGGGCAGGTTCCTACGAGCAGTACTTC; CDR3aa: CASSPRAGSYEQYF; d_gene: -; len: 14; j_gene: TRBJ2-7; abundance: many; v_gene: TRBV7-3
CDR3nt: TGTGCCAGCAGTTATTCGGTTCGGGTGAACACTGAAGCTTTCTTT; CDR3aa: CASSYSVRVNTEAFF; d_gene: -; len: 15; j_gene: TRBJ1-1; abundance: many; v_gene: TRBV6-5
CDR3nt: TGTGCCAGCAGTTACGGAGAGGGGCTCGGGAACACTGAAGCTTTCTTT; CDR3aa: CASSYGEGLGNTEAFF; d_gene: -; len: 16; j_gene: TRBJ1-1; abundance: many; v_gene: TRBV6-5
CDR3nt: TGTGCCAGCAGCTTATGGTTTAACACTGAAGCTTTCTTT; CDR3aa: CASSLWFNTEAFF; d_gene: -; len: 13; j_gene: TRBJ1-1; abundance: many; v_gene: TRBV7-9
CDR3nt: TGTGCCAGCAGTGAACGGAGATCTAGCGGGAGATATGAGCAGTTCTTC; CDR3aa: CASSERRSSGRYEQFF; d_gene: TRBD2; len: 16; j_gene: TRBJ2-1; abundance: many; v_gene: TRBV6-1
CDR3nt: TGTGCCAGCAGCCGCCGGGACAGGGAATACGAGCAGTACTTC; CDR3aa: CASSRRDREYEQYF; d_gene: TRBD1; len: 14; j_gene: TRBJ2-7; abundance: many; v_gene: TRBV7-2
CDR3nt: TGCAGCGCCTCAACAGGGGGTGGTAATGAAAAACTGTTTTTT; CDR3aa: CSASTGGGNEKLFF; d_gene: TRBD1; len: 14; j_gene: TRBJ1-4; abundance: many; v_gene: TRBV29-1
CDR3nt: TGTGCCAGCAGCTTAGGGGTTATAGCTTTCTTT; CDR3aa: CASSLGVIAFF; d_gene: -; len: 11; j_gene: TRBJ1-1; abundance: -; v_gene: TRBV11-2
CDR3nt: TGTGCCAGCGGTACTAGCGGGAGGTGGAATGAGCAGTTCTTC; CDR3aa: CASGTSGRWNEQFF; d_gene: TRBD2; len: 14; j_gene: TRBJ2-1; abundance: many; v_gene: TRBV6-2/TRBV6-3
CDR3nt: TGTGCCAGCAGTTTATCCAACAGGGTAGAGACCCAGTACTTC; CDR3aa: CASSLSNRVETQYF; d_gene: -; len: 14; j_gene: TRBJ2-5; abundance: -; v_gene: TRBV28
CDR3nt: TGTGCCAGCAGCCCTTCGGAACTAGCGGGAGTCAATGAGCAGTTCTTC; CDR3aa: CASSPSELAGVNEQFF; d_gene: TRBD2; len: 16; j_gene: TRBJ2-1; abundance: many; v_gene: TRBV28
CDR3nt: TGTGCCAGCACCCGGCCGCCATACACTAGCACAGATACGCAGTATTTT; CDR3aa: CASTRPPYTSTDTQYF; d_gene: -; len: 16; j_gene: TRBJ2-3; abundance: many; v_gene: TRBV6-1
CDR3nt: TGTGCCAGCAGTCCATCAGGCTTGGGGGGCGGGGAGCTGTTTTTT; CDR3aa: CASSPSGLGGGELFF; d_gene: -; len: 15; j_gene: TRBJ2-2; abundance: many; v_gene: TRBV27
CDR3nt: TGTGCCAGCAGTTCAAACATGAACACTGAAGCTTTCTTT; CDR3aa: CASSSNMNTEAFF; d_gene: -; len: 13; j_gene: TRBJ1-1; abundance: many; v_gene: TRBV12-3/TRBV12-4
CDR3nt: TGCGCCAGCAGCAGGGCGGACAGGGGAGGTTCACCCCTCCACTTT; CDR3aa: CASSRADRGGSPLHF; d_gene: TRBD1; len: 15; j_gene: TRBJ1-6; abundance: many; v_gene: TRBV5-1
CDR3nt: TGTGCCAGCAAGAGCTCTGGGGCCAACGTCCTGACTTTC; CDR3aa: CASKSSGANVLTF; d_gene: -; len: 13; j_gene: TRBJ2-6; abundance: many; v_gene: TRBV6-1
CDR3nt: TGTGCCAGCAGCGTACAGGGAAAGGACACAGATACGCAGTATTTT; CDR3aa: CASSVQGKDTDTQYF; d_gene: -; len: 15; j_gene: TRBJ2-3; abundance: many; v_gene: TRBV7-3
CDR3nt: TGTGCCAGCAGCAGCACGGGACTAGCGGGAGATGAGCAGTTCTTC; CDR3aa: CASSSTGLAGDEQFF; d_gene: TRBD2; len: 15; j_gene: TRBJ2-1; abundance: many; v_gene: TRBV7-9
CDR3nt: TGCAGTGCTAGTGGGCAGAGGGTCTATGAGCAGTTCTTC; CDR3aa: CSASGQRVYEQFF; d_gene: -; len: 13; j_gene: TRBJ2-1; abundance: many; v_gene: TRBV20-1
CDR3nt: TGCGCCAGCAGCTCCGGACGAGAGAATGAAAAACTGTTTTTT; CDR3aa: CASSSGRENEKLFF; d_gene: -; len: 14; j_gene: TRBJ1-4; abundance: many; v_gene: TRBV5-1
CDR3nt: TGTGCCAGCAGCTCCCGGACACCGGGGACTAGAGGACAAGAGACCCAGTACTTC; CDR3aa: CASSSRTPGTRGQETQYF; d_gene: TRBD2; len: 18; j_gene: TRBJ2-5; abundance: few; v_gene: TRBV7-9
CDR3nt: TGTGCCACCAGCAGAGATTGGAACATTCAGTACTTC; CDR3aa: CATSRDWNIQYF; d_gene: -; len: 12; j_gene: TRBJ2-4; abundance: few; v_gene: TRBV15
CDR3nt: TGTGCCAGCAGCTTAACTAGCGGGGGGGCGGTGTGGGATACGCAGTATTTT; CDR3aa: CASSLTSGGAVWDTQYF; d_gene: TRBD2; len: 17; j_gene: TRBJ2-3; abundance: few; v_gene: TRBV7-2
CDR3nt: TGTGCCAGCAGCCAAGATATGCCAGGGGGTCAGCCCCAGCATTTT; CDR3aa: CASSQDMPGGQPQHF; d_gene: -; len: 15; j_gene: TRBJ1-5; abundance: -; v_gene: TRBV3-2
CDR3nt: TGCAGCGTTTCGGTTGGGGACAGTGGCGAGACCCAGTACTTC; CDR3aa: CSVSVGDSGETQYF; d_gene: TRBD1; len: 14; j_gene: TRBJ2-5; abundance: few; v_gene: TRBV29-1
CDR3nt: TGTGCCAGCAGTCCACCAGTCGGGCGACTCAATTCCGCCTATGGCTACACCTTC; CDR3aa: CASSPPVGRLNSAYGYTF; d_gene: -; len: 18; j_gene: TRBJ1-2; abundance: few; v_gene: TRBV6-1
CDR3nt: TGCAGTGCTCCGGACTACCCTCTCAATGAGCAGTTCTTC; CDR3aa: CSAPDYPLNEQFF; d_gene: -; len: 13; j_gene: TRBJ2-1; abundance: many; v_gene: TRBV20-1
CDR3nt: TGCGCCAGCAGTCCGGGACGTCTCTATAATTCACCCCTCCACTTT; CDR3aa: CASSPGRLYNSPLHF; d_gene: -; len: 15; j_gene: TRBJ1-6; abundance: many; v_gene: TRBV4-3
CDR3nt: TGTGCCAGCAGCCTCGAGAATGAGCAGTTCTTC; CDR3aa: CASSLENEQFF; d_gene: -; len: 11; j_gene: TRBJ2-1; abundance: many; v_gene: TRBV2
CDR3nt: TGCGCCAGCAGCCTCTACGAGCAGTACTTC; CDR3aa: CASSLYEQYF; d_gene: -; len: 10; j_gene: TRBJ2-7; abundance: many; v_gene: TRBV5-1
CDR3nt: TGCGCCAGCAGCCAAGACGTCGCAGGAGACTATGGCTACACCTTC; CDR3aa: CASSQDVAGDYGYTF; d_gene: -; len: 15; j_gene: TRBJ1-2; abundance: many; v_gene: TRBV4-1
CDR3nt: TGTGCCAGCAGTTTAGCTTCCAAAGGGCTAGCGGGAGCAGTATCGGAGTACAATGAGCAGTTCTTC; CDR3aa: CASSLASKGLAGAVSEYNEQFF; d_gene: TRBD2; len: 22; j_gene: TRBJ2-1; abundance: many; v_gene: TRBV12-3/TRBV12-4